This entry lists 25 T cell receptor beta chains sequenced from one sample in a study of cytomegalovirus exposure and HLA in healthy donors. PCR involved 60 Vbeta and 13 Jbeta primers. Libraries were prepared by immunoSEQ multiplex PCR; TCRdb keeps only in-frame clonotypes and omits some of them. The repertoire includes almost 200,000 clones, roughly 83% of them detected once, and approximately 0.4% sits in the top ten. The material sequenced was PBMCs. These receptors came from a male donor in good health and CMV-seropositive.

CDR3 DNA sequence: TGTGCCAGCAGCCCCTCCCGAGGTACCAATGGCTACACCTTC. Its protein is CASSPSRGTNGYTF. V is TRBV7-2 and J is TRBJ1-2; D gene ambiguous. Looked up from germline, CDR1 is SGHTA and CDR2 is FQGNSA. V lost 5 bases and J lost 6, with 16 bases in between. The CDR3 has 14 residues.

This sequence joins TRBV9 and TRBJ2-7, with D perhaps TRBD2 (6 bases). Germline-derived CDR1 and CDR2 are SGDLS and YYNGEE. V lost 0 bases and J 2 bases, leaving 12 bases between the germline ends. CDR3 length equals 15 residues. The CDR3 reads CASSVGGGTTYEQYF. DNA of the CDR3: TGTGCCAGCAGCGTAGGCGGCGGGACCACCTACGAGCAGTACTTC. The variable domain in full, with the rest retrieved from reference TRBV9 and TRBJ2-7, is DSGVTQTPKHLITATGQRVTLRCSPRSGDLSVYWYQQSLDQGLQFLIQYYNGEERAKGNILERFSAQQFPDLHSELNLSSLELGDSALYFCASSVGGGTTYEQYFGPGTRLTVT.

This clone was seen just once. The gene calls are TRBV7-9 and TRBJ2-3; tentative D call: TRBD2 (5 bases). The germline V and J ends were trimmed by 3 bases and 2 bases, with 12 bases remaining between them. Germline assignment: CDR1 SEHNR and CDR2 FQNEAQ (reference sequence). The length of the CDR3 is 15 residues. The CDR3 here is CASSLRQDFTDTQYF. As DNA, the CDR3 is TGTGCCAGCAGCTTGAGGCAGGACTTCACAGATACGCAGTATTTT.

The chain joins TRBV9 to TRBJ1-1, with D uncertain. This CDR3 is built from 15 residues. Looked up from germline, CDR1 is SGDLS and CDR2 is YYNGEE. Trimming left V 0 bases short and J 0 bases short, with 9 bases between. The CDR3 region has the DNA TGTGCCAGCAGCGTAGGAGACTTACTGAACACTGAAGCTTTCTTT. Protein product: CASSVGDLLNTEAFF.

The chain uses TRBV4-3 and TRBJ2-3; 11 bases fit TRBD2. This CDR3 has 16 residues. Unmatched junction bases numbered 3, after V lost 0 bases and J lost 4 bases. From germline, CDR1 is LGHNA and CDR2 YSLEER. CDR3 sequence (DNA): TGCGCCAGCAGCCAAGATAGCGGGGGGGGTGCAGATACGCAGTATTTT. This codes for CASSQDSGGGADTQYF.

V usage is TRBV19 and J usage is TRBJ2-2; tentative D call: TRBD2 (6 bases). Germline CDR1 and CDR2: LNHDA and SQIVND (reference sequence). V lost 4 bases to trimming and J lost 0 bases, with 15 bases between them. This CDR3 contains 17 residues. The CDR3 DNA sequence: TGTGCCAGTAGTAGCCCCCCAGCGGGCGCGAACACCGGGGAGCTGTTTTTT. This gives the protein CASSSPPAGANTGELFF.

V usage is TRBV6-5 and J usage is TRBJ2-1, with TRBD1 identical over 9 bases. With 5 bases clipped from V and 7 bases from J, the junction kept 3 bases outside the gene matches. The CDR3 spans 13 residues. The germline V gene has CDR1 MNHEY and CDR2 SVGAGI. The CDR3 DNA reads TGTGCCAGCAGTGACAGGGGGGGGAATGAGCAGTTCTTC. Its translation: CASSDRGGNEQFF.

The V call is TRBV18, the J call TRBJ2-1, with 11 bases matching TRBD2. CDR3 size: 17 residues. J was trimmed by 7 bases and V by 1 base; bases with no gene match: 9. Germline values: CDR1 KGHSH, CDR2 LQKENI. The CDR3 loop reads CASSPQVLAGGVNEQFF. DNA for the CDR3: TGTGCCAGCTCACCACAGGTCCTAGCGGGAGGAGTGAATGAGCAGTTCTTC.

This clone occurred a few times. As DNA, the CDR3 is TGTGCCAGCAGCGAAATTCGACAGGGCCAAGAGACCCAGTACTTC. As protein: CASSEIRQGQETQYF. This sequence joins TRBV13 and TRBJ2-5, with 7 bases aligning to TRBD1. CDR3 length: 15 residues. The trim removed 5 bases at V and 1 base at J, leaving 7 bases unmatched. Germline V gives CDR1 PRHDT, CDR2 FYEKMQ (reference sequence). The complete variable domain, with remaining parts taken from reference TRBV13 and TRBJ2-5, reads AAGVIQSPRHLIKEKRETATLKCYPIPRHDTVYWYQQGPGQDPQFLISFYEKMQSDKGSIPDRFSAQQFSDYHSELNMSSLELGDSALYFCASSEIRQGQETQYFGPGTRLLVL.

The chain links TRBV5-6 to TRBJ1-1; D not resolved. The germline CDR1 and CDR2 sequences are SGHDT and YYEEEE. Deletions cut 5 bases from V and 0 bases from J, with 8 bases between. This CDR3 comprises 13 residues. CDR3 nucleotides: TGTGCCAGCAGTTATACGGTGAACACTGAAGCTTTCTTT. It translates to CASSYTVNTEAFF.

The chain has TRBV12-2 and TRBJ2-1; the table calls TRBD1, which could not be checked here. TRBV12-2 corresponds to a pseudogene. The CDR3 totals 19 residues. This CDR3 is CASRLEKEVPGQGINEQFF. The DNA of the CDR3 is TGTGCAAGTCGCTTAGAAAAAGAAGTACCGGGACAGGGTATCAATGAGCAGTTCTTC.

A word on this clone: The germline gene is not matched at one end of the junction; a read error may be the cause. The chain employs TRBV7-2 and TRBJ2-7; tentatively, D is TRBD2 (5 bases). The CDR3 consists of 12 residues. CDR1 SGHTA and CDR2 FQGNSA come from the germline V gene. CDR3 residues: CAGSLEAGEQYF. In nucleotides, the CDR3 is TGTGCCGGCAGCTTAGAGGCGGGTGAGCAGTACTTC.

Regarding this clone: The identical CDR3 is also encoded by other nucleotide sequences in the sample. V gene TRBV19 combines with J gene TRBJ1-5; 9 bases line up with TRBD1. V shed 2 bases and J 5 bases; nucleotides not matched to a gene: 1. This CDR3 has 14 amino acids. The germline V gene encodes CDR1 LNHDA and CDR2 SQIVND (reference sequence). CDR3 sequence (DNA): TGTGCCAGTAGTATATGGACAGGGGATCAGCCCCAGCATTTT. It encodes CASSIWTGDQPQHF.

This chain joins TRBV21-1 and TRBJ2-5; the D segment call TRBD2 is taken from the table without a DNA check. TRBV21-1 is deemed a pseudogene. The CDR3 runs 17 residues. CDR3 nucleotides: TGTGCCAGCAGCGGGCGACTAGCGGGATACCGGTTGGGGAACCAGTACTTC. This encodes CASSGRLAGYRLGNQYF.

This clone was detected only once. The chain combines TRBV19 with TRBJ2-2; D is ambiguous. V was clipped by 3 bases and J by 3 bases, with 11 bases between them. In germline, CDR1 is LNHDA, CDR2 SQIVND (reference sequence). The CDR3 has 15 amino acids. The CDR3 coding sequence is TGTGCCAGTAGTATGGCTGGGCCCTACACCGGGGAGCTGTTTTTT. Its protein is CASSMAGPYTGELFF.

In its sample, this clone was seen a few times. CDR3 loop: CASSFSAGRALRNTEAFF. CDR3 sequence (DNA): TGTGCCAGCAGCTTTTCGGCGGGCCGGGCCTTGAGGAACACTGAAGCTTTCTTT. The chain recombines TRBV5-6 with TRBJ1-1, with D uncertain. The CDR3 length is 18 residues. Germline V gives CDR1 SGHDT, CDR2 YYEEEE. Trimming took 2 bases from V and 1 from J, leaving 21 bases between them.

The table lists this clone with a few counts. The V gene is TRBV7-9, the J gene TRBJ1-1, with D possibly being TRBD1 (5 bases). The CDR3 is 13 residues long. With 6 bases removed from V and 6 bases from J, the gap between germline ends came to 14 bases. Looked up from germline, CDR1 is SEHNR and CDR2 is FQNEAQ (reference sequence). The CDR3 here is CASSLSWGAEAFF. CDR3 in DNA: TGTGCCAGCAGTTTATCCTGGGGGGCTGAAGCTTTCTTT.

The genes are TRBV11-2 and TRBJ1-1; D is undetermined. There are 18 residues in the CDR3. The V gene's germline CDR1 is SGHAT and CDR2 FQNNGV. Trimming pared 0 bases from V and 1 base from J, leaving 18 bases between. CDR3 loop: CASSLDGYGNTENTEAFF. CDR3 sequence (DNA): TGTGCCAGCAGCTTAGATGGGTACGGGAACACGGAGAACACTGAAGCTTTCTTT. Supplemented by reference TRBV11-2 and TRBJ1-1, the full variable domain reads EAGVAQSPRYKIIEKRQSVAFWCNPISGHATLYWYQQILGQGPKLLIQFQNNGVVDDSQLPKDRFSAERLKGVDSTLKIQPAKLEDSAVYLCASSLDGYGNTENTEAFFGQGTRLTVV.

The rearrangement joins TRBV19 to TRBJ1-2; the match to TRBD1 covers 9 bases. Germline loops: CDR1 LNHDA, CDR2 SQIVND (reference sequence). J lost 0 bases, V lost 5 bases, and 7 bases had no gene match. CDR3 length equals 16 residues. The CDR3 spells CASSLTGGEANYGYTF. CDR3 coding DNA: TGTGCCAGTAGTTTAACAGGGGGCGAAGCTAACTATGGCTACACCTTC.

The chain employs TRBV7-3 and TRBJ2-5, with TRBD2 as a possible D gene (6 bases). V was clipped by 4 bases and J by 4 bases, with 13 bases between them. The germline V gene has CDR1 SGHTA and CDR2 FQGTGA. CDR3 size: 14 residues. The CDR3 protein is CASSSGLSPETQYF. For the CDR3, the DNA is TGTGCCAGCAGCTCGGGACTCAGCCCAGAGACCCAGTACTTC.

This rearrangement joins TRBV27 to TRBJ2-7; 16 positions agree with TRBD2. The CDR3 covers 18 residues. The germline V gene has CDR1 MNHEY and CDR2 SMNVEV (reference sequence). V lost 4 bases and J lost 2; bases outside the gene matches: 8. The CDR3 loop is CASSWGLAGGPGTYEQYF. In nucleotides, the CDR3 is TGTGCCAGCAGTTGGGGACTAGCGGGAGGGCCGGGTACCTACGAGCAGTACTTC.

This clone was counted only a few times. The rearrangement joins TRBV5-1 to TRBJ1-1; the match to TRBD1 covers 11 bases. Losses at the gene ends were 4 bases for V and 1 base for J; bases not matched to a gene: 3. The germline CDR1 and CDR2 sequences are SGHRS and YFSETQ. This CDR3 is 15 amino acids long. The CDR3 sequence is CASSTGQGANTEAFF. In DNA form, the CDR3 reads TGCGCCAGCAGCACAGGACAGGGGGCGAACACTGAAGCTTTCTTT.

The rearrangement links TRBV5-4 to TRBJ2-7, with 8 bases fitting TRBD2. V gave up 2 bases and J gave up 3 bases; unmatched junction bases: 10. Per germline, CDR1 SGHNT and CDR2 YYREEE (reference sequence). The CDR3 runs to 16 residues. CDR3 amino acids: CASSFAGRTSLYEQYF. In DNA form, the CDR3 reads TGTGCCAGCAGCTTCGCCGGCCGGACTAGCCTCTACGAGCAGTACTTC.

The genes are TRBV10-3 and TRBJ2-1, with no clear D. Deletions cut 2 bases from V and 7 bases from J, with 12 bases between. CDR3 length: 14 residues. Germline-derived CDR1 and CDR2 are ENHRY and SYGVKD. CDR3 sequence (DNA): TGTGCCATCAGTGAGGTCTTCTCGGAGAATGAGCAGTTCTTC. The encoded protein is CAISEVFSENEQFF.

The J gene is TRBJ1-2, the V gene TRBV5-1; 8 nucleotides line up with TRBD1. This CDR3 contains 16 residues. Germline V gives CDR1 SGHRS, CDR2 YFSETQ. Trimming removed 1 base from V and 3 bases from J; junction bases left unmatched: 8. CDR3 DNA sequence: TGCGCCAGCAGCTTGAGCTCCGGACAGGGAGACTATGGCTACACCTTC. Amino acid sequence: CASSLSSGQGDYGYTF.